Below are 24 T cell receptor beta chains sequenced from a single sample in a study of T cell responses to AZD1222 COVID-19 vaccine. Assay: immunoSEQ multiplex PCR; the TCRdb copy retains only in-frame clones and omits some. The sample includes around 100,000 clones, roughly 88% seen only once; the top ten take approximately 9%. The sequencing used peripheral blood, collected on day 0 of AZD1222 vaccination. The source is an adult in good health.

This clone was observed a single time. This chain connects TRBV19 to TRBJ1-2; D is unclear. Germline CDR1 is LNHDA and CDR2 is SQIVND (reference sequence). This CDR3 contains 14 residues. V lost 4 bases and J 4 bases, leaving 13 bases between the germline ends. This CDR3 is CASSSQINSYGYTF. As DNA, the CDR3 is TGTGCCAGTAGTAGTCAGATCAATTCCTATGGCTACACCTTC.

As DNA, the CDR3 is TGCGCCAGCAGCCAGCCGACAGGGGGCTCCGTCCAAGAGACCCAGTACTTC. This gives the protein CASSQPTGGSVQETQYF. The chain couples TRBV4-1 to TRBJ2-5; TRBD1 agrees at 10 bases. V lost 3 bases to trimming and J lost 1 base; unmatched junction nucleotides: 8. Germline V CDR1 and CDR2: MGHRA, YSYEKL. This CDR3 is 17 amino acids long.

V and J are TRBV4-3 and TRBJ2-5, with a weak D call TRBD1 (6 bases). The CDR3 is 16 amino acids. Germline V gives CDR1 LGHNA, CDR2 YSLEER. V was clipped by 1 base and J by 0 bases, with 12 bases between them. The CDR3 DNA is TGCGCCAGCAGCCAAGGGGCAGGGGTATACCAAGAGACCCAGTACTTC. Protein sequence: CASSQGAGVYQETQYF.

The CDR3 nucleotides read TGCGCCAGCAGCCAAGGGCAGGGGCGGGCAACCAATTCACCCCTCCACTTT. Amino acid sequence: CASSQGQGRATNSPLHF. The rearrangement links TRBV4-3 to TRBJ1-6, with TRBD1 as a possible D gene (6 bases). The CDR3 runs to 17 residues. CDR1 LGHNA and CDR2 YSLEER come from the germline V gene. Trimming cost V 1 base and J 7 bases, with 17 bases left between them.

The V and J genes are TRBV27 and TRBJ2-7; unclear D gene. Trimming left V 4 bases short and J 4 bases short, with 11 bases between. The CDR3 spans 13 residues. CDR1 MNHEY and CDR2 SMNVEV come from the germline V gene (reference sequence). This chain's CDR3 is CASSWLNSYEQYF. CDR3 coding DNA: TGTGCCAGCAGTTGGTTGAACTCTTACGAGCAGTACTTC.

CDR3 nucleotide sequence: TGTGCCAGCAGGTCAGGTCCAGGTGGCTACACCTTC. Protein sequence: CASRSGPGGYTF. The rearrangement links TRBV6-5 to TRBJ1-2; no clear D. Germline CDR1 MNHEY, CDR2 SVGAGI. CDR3 length: 12 residues. With 6 bases removed from V and 7 bases from J, the gap between germline ends came to 12 bases.

This clone was picked up one time. V usage is TRBV4-3 and J usage is TRBJ1-2, with D possibly TRBD1 on 5 matching bases. Trimming removed 0 bases from V and 5 bases from J, with 13 bases in between. The CDR3 is 15 amino acids. Looked up from germline, CDR1 is LGHNA and CDR2 is YSLEER. The CDR3 reads CASSQERGAGYGYTF. The CDR3 bases are TGCGCCAGCAGCCAAGAGAGGGGCGCTGGATATGGCTACACCTTC.

This chain connects TRBV4-3 to TRBJ1-3; TRBD1 matches at 10 bases. V was clipped by 3 bases and J by 0 bases; unmatched bases: 2. The germline gives CDR1 LGHNA, CDR2 YSLEER. This CDR3 is 16 amino acids long. The CDR3, as DNA: TGCGCCAGCAGCCAGGGACAGGGGTTCTCTGGAAACACCATATATTTT. Its protein product is CASSQGQGFSGNTIYF.

This sequence joins TRBV4-2 and TRBJ2-1, with D perhaps matching TRBD2 (6 bases). Germline values: CDR1 LGHNA, CDR2 YNFKEQ. V dropped 4 bases and J dropped 2 bases, with 21 bases sitting between them. This CDR3 spans 18 amino acids. CDR3 nucleotides: TGTGCCAGCAGCCTAAGACTGACCAGCGGGTATACCTACAATGAGCAGTTCTTC. It translates to CASSLRLTSGYTYNEQFF.

The chain couples TRBV4-1 to TRBJ1-6; 9 bases align to TRBD1. V trimming: 7 bases; J trimming: 7 bases; junction bases outside the gene matches: 5. This CDR3 has 14 amino acids. Germline V gene lookup returns CDR1 MGHRA and CDR2 YSYEKL. CDR3 sequence: CASMGGQGNSPLHF. The CDR3 DNA reads TGCGCCAGCATGGGGGGACAGGGCAATTCACCCCTCCACTTT.

The chain joins TRBV2 to TRBJ1-1; D possibly corresponds to TRBD1 (5 bases). The CDR3 totals 12 residues. Germline CDR1 SNHLY, CDR2 FYNNEI. Trimming shortened V by 8 bases and J by 2 bases, and 9 bases separated the two germline ends. CDR3 protein: CASQGFNTEAFF. In DNA, the CDR3 is TGTGCCAGCCAGGGTTTTAACACTGAAGCTTTCTTT. The variable domain in full, completed from reference TRBV2 and TRBJ1-1, reads EPEVTQTPSHQVTQMGQEVILRCVPISNHLYFYWYRQILGQKVEFLVSFYNNEISEKSEIFDDQFSVERPDGSNFTLKIRSTKLEDSAMYFCASQGFNTEAFFGQGTRLTVV.

This chain links TRBV6-5 with TRBJ2-2; TRBD1 matches 7 bases. Germline-derived CDR1 and CDR2 are MNHEY and SVGAGI. CDR3 length equals 15 residues. V lost 0 bases, J lost 8 bases, and 6 bases stayed unmatched. The CDR3 loop reads CASSYSLRGQGELFF. CDR3 bases: TGTGCCAGCAGTTACTCGTTAAGGGGGCAGGGGGAGCTGTTTTTT.

This chain links TRBV6-5 with TRBJ2-1; 7 bases are shared with TRBD2. Trimming cost V 6 bases and J 7 bases; bases outside gene matches: 12. Germline lookup yields CDR1 MNHEY and CDR2 SVGAGI. CDR3 length: 15 residues. The CDR3 DNA reads as TGTGCCAGCAGATCAGGCGGCTCCGGGGGGAATGAGCAGTTCTTC. Amino acids: CASRSGGSGGNEQFF.

This chain links TRBV4-2 with TRBJ1-4, with no clear D. The V gene's germline CDR1 is LGHNA and CDR2 YNFKEQ. This CDR3 is 14 amino acids long. V dropped 3 bases and J dropped 7 bases, with 12 bases sitting between them. The CDR3, as DNA: TGTGCCAGCAGCCATGGGTCAAAGGGTGAAAAACTGTTTTTT. Amino acid sequence: CASSHGSKGEKLFF.

This sequence joins TRBV28 and TRBJ1-2, with D hard to call. The CDR3 is 16 amino acids. The V end lost 4 bases, the J end lost 8 bases, and 23 bases lay between the germline ends. Germline V gene data show CDR1 as MDHEN and CDR2 as SYDVKM. Here the CDR3 DNA reads TGTGCCAGCAGTTCCACCTCCTTCCTTCGATCGGGGGGCTACACCTTC. This sequence encodes CASSSTSFLRSGGYTF.

This chain links TRBV5-1 with TRBJ2-7; 8 bases match TRBD1. This CDR3 is 13 amino acids long. Germline CDR1 reads SGHRS; CDR2 reads YFSETQ. V lost 4 bases to trimming and J lost 2 bases; unmatched junction nucleotides: 2. CDR3 protein: CASSKQGAYEQYF. CDR3 DNA: TGCGCCAGCAGCAAACAGGGGGCCTACGAGCAGTACTTC.

This clone is a singleton in its sample. This sequence joins TRBV7-2 and TRBJ2-1, with 7 bases matching TRBD2. The CDR3 totals 15 residues. Germline V gene sequence: CDR1 SGHTA, CDR2 FQGNSA. V lost 2 bases to trimming and J lost 1 base; unmatched junction nucleotides: 2. The CDR3 reads CASSLLAASYNEQFF. The CDR3 coding sequence is TGTGCCAGCAGCTTACTAGCGGCGTCCTACAATGAGCAGTTCTTC.

The rearrangement joins TRBV28 to TRBJ1-2; D is uncertain. Trimming left V 2 bases short and J 4 bases short, with 8 bases between. The germline gives CDR1 MDHEN, CDR2 SYDVKM. CDR3 length equals 13 residues. The CDR3 DNA sequence: TGTGCCAGCAGTTTAGGATTCGCCTATGGCTACACCTTC. It yields the protein CASSLGFAYGYTF.

The V and J genes are TRBV6-1 and TRBJ1-3; D is ambiguous. The CDR3 contains 13 residues. CDR1 MNHNS and CDR2 SASEGT come from the germline V gene. V was shortened by 1 base and J by 5 bases, with 6 bases between the two germline ends. CDR3 sequence reads: CASSEDPRNTIYF. CDR3 DNA: TGTGCCAGCAGTGAAGATCCCCGAAACACCATATATTTT.

This rearrangement joins TRBV7-9 to TRBJ2-7, with D possibly matching TRBD2 (6 bases). The CDR3 extends over 14 amino acids. CDR1 is SEHNR and CDR2 is FQNEAQ in the germline V gene (reference sequence). V was pared by 4 bases and J by 2 bases, with 12 bases between. CDR3: CASSSGTYPYEQYF. The CDR3 DNA follows: TGTGCCAGCAGCTCTGGGACTTACCCCTACGAGCAGTACTTC.

The chain couples TRBV9 to TRBJ2-7; D may be TRBD1 (6 bases). Trimming cost V 4 bases and J 7 bases, with 12 bases left between them. This CDR3 has 12 amino acids. The germline V gene has CDR1 SGDLS and CDR2 YYNGEE. CDR3 nucleotides: TGTGCCAGCAGCCCTTCGGGGACAGAGCAGTACTTC. It specifies CASSPSGTEQYF.

The CDR3 DNA is TGTGCCAGCGGACTTCTTAATGAAAAACTGTTTTTT. It specifies CASGLLNEKLFF. This chain connects TRBV27 to TRBJ1-4; no reliable D call. The germline V gene encodes CDR1 MNHEY and CDR2 SMNVEV (reference sequence). The length of the CDR3 is 12 residues. Trimming shortened V by 8 bases and J by 4 bases, and 8 bases separated the two germline ends.

The chain carries TRBV19 and TRBJ2-2, with no clear D. V lost 2 bases, J lost 13 bases, and 11 bases lay in between. The CDR3 totals 12 residues. Per germline, CDR1 LNHDA and CDR2 SQIVND (reference sequence). As DNA, the CDR3 is TGTGCCAGTAGTATACCCCCTATGTTGCTGTTTTTT. Amino acids: CASSIPPMLLFF.

This clone has only one observation. The chain joins TRBV19 to TRBJ1-1; D is unresolved. V shed 3 bases and J shed 5 bases, with 16 bases lying between them. The CDR3 has 15 residues. Germline CDR1 reads LNHDA; CDR2 reads SQIVND (reference sequence). CDR3 loop: CASSIYFSGGTEAFF. DNA for the CDR3: TGTGCCAGTAGTATTTACTTTTCTGGTGGGACTGAAGCTTTCTTT. The full variable domain, with the rest looked up from reference TRBV19 and TRBJ1-1, is DGGITQSPKYLFRKEGQNVTLSCEQNLNHDAMYWYRQDPGQGLRLIYYSQIVNDFQKGDIAEGYSVSREKKESFPLTVTSAQKNPTAFYLCASSIYFSGGTEAFFGQGTRLTVV.